The rows below give T cell receptor beta chains drawn from one sample of a study of T cells in Graves' hyperthyroidism and ophthalmopathy. MiXCR, run by TCRdb on the multiplex PCR reads, gives a single entry per CDR3 protein. The sample shows 550,000 to 650,000 distinct CDR3 sequences, around 15% of them seen only once. The sample comprised blood. The receptors come from a woman aged 40 to 50 with Graves' hyperthyroidism. CDR3s include the opening cysteine and the closing phenylalanine or tryptophan. Each record gives: V gene, clone size, D gene, J gene, CDR3 protein, CDR3 DNA. D genes are given only for firm matches. Not every row has a clone size; where given, it reads once, few, many or a size class.

>TRBV11-2|NA|NA|TRBJ2-5
CASSRVGYMETQYF
TGTGCCAGCAGCAGGGTAGGATATATGGAGACCCAGTACTTC
>TRBV6-6|many|NA|TRBJ2-1
CASSYSISSGNEQFF
TGTGCCAGCAGTTACTCGATTAGTTCGGGAAATGAGCAGTTCTTC
>TRBV14|few|NA|TRBJ2-5
CASSQDRVQETQYF
TGTGCCAGCAGCCAAGATCGAGTACAAGAGACCCAGTACTTC
>TRBV28|many|NA|TRBJ1-5
CASSSAGERMGQPQHF
TGTGCCAGCAGTTCAGCAGGGGAACGAATGGGGCAGCCCCAGCATTTT
>TRBV12-3/TRBV12-4|NA|NA|TRBJ1-3
CASGVDSSGNTIYF
TGTGCCAGCGGGGTTGATAGCTCTGGAAACACCATATATTTT
>TRBV28|few|NA|TRBJ2-3
CASSFRSLALSTDTQYF
TGTGCCAGCAGTTTCAGGTCCTTGGCACTTTCGACAGATACGCAGTATTTT
>TRBV3-1|many|NA|TRBJ2-1
CASSPSGVAAYNEQFF
TGTGCCAGCAGCCCGTCAGGGGTAGCGGCTTACAATGAGCAGTTCTTC
>TRBV29-1|few|NA|TRBJ2-7
CSVEDRGPLYEQYF
TGCAGCGTTGAAGACAGGGGACCCCTCTACGAGCAGTACTTC
>TRBV11-2|many|NA|TRBJ2-7
CASSHVHAFSYEQYF
TGTGCCAGCAGCCACGTACACGCGTTCTCCTACGAGCAGTACTTC
>TRBV7-3|many|TRBD2|TRBJ2-1
CASSFASGRVTNEQFF
TGTGCCAGCAGCTTCGCTAGCGGGAGGGTCACCAATGAGCAGTTCTTC
>TRBV14|few|NA|TRBJ2-3
CASSPQGIGVTDTQYF
TGTGCCAGCAGCCCACAGGGAATAGGTGTCACAGATACGCAGTATTTT
>TRBV27|NA|NA|TRBJ1-1
CASSLAFVTEAFF
TGTGCCAGCAGTTTAGCCTTTGTCACTGAAGCTTTCTTT
>TRBV2|many|NA|TRBJ2-5
CASSRTQETQYF
TGTGCCAGCAGTCGGACCCAAGAGACCCAGTACTTC
>TRBV7-2|many|TRBD2|TRBJ2-7
CASSWRAGYEQYF
TGTGCCAGCAGTTGGAGAGCGGGGTACGAGCAGTACTTC
>TRBV9|NA|NA|TRBJ2-2
CASSAPPTTGELFF
TGTGCCAGCAGCGCACCTCCCACGACCGGGGAGCTGTTTTTT
>TRBV3-1|NA|NA|TRBJ2-7
CASSQDLGLPYEQYF
TGTGCCAGCAGCCAAGATTTAGGACTACCCTACGAGCAGTACTTC
>TRBV29-1|many|TRBD2|TRBJ2-1
CSVDGGRAYNEQFF
TGCAGCGTTGACGGAGGGAGGGCCTACAATGAGCAGTTCTTC
>TRBV28|many|NA|TRBJ2-3
CASSLLTRLDGTQYF
TGTGCCAGCAGTTTACTCACCCGACTGGACGGAACGCAGTATTTT
>TRBV28|many|NA|TRBJ1-2
CASSWDGRGYTF
TGTGCCAGCAGTTGGGACGGGCGAGGTTACACCTTC
>TRBV28|many|NA|TRBJ1-1
CASSPPGLGNTEAFF
TGTGCCAGCAGTCCCCCGGGCCTAGGGAACACTGAAGCTTTCTTT
>TRBV11-3|many|NA|TRBJ2-7
CASSLRDRAYEQYF
TGTGCCAGCAGCTTGCGGGACCGAGCTTACGAGCAGTACTTC
>TRBV30|NA|TRBD1|TRBJ2-3
CAWSVWGQGVPTDTQYF
TGTGCCTGGAGTGTATGGGGACAGGGGGTACCCACAGATACGCAGTATTTT
>TRBV7-9|few|TRBD1|TRBJ1-1
CASDGDRGTEAFF
TGTGCCAGCGACGGGGACAGGGGGACTGAAGCTTTCTTT
>TRBV6-5|many|TRBD2|TRBJ2-5
CASSYSAAGEETQYF
TGTGCCAGCAGTTACTCGGCAGCGGGGGAGGAGACCCAGTACTTC
>TRBV5-4|few|NA|TRBJ1-6
CASSSAGGPDNSPLHF
TGTGCCAGCAGCTCCGCCGGAGGGCCTGATAATTCACCTCTCCACTTT
>TRBV9|few|NA|TRBJ1-1
CASSGVGAQSEAFF
TGTGCCAGCAGTGGCGTGGGGGCGCAAAGTGAAGCTTTCTTT
>TRBV11-2|many|TRBD1|TRBJ2-7
CASSSIIRDSEQYF
TGTGCCAGCAGCTCCATAATCCGGGACAGCGAGCAGTACTTC
>TRBV2|many|TRBD2|TRBJ2-2
CASSSTGTSVITGELFF
TGTGCCAGCAGTTCAACCGGGACTAGCGTCATCACCGGGGAGCTGTTTTTT
>TRBV11-1|many|NA|TRBJ1-1
CASSSAGLYTEAFF
TGTGCCAGCAGCTCGGCAGGGCTTTACACTGAAGCTTTCTTT